Sequencing of this T cell receptor (beta chain) was carried out in a study of blood T cells in healthy people across ages. This clonotype came up a few times. Using a J-beta primer mix together with a sample-barcoded 5' primer, a second PCR was run for roughly 6 to 12 cycles. TCRdb itself ran the 5' RACE reads through MiXCR, one entry per CDR3 protein. The sample yields around 900,000 distinct CDR3 sequences, roughly half seen once. The receptor was derived from a woman between 55 and 75 years old in good health. The sample comprised blood.

The CDR3: CASSESTSARRYNEQFF. In nucleotides, the CDR3 is TGTGCCAGCAGTGAATCGACTAGCGCCAGGAGATACAATGAGCAGTTCTTC. The chain links TRBV6-1 to TRBJ2-1; 8 bases agree with TRBD2. CDR1 and CDR2 from the germline V gene are MNHNS and SASEGT. The length of the CDR3 is 17 residues. Trimming cost V 2 bases and J 4 bases; bases outside gene matches: 10.